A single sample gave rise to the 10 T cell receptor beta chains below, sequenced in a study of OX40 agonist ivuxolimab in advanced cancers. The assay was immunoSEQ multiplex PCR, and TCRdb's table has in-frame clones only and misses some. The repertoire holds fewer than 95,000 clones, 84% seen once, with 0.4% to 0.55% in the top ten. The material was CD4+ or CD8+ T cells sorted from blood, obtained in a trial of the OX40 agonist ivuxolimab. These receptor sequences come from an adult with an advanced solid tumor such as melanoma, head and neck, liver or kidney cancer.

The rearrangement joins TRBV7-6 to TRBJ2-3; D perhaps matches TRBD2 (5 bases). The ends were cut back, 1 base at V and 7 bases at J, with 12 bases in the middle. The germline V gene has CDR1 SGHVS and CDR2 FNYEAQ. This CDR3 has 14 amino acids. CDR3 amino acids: CASSLEERAHTQYF. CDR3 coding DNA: TGTGCCAGCAGCTTAGAGGAGAGGGCACATACGCAGTATTTT.

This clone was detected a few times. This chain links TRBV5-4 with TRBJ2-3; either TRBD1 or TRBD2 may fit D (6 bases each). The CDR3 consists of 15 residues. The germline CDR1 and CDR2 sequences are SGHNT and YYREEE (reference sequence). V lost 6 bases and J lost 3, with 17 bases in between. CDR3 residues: CASNKGGGRTDTQYF. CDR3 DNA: TGTGCCAGCAATAAAGGAGGGGGAAGGACAGATACGCAGTATTTT.

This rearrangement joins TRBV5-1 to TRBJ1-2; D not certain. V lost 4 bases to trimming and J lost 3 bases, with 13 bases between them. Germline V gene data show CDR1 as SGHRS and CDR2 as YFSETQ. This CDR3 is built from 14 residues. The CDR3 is CASSEGTMDYGYTF. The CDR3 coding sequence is TGCGCCAGCAGCGAGGGTACCATGGACTATGGCTACACCTTC.

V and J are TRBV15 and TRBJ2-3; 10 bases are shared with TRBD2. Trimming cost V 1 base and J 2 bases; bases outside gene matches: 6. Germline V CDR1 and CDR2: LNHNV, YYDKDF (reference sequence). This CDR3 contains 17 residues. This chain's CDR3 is CATSRARTSGNTDTQYF. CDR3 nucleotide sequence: TGTGCCACCAGCAGAGCACGGACTAGCGGAAACACAGATACGCAGTATTTT.

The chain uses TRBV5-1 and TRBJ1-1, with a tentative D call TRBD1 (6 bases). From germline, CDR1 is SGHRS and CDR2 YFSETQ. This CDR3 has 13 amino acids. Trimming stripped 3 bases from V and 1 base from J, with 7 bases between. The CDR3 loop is CASSSGQNTEAFF. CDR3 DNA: TGCGCCAGCAGCTCGGGACAGAACACTGAAGCTTTCTTT.

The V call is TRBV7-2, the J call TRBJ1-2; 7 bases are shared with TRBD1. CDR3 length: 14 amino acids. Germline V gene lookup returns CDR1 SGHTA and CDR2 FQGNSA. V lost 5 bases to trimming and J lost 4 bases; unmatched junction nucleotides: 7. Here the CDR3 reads CASSPGQFFYGYTF. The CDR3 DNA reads TGTGCCAGCAGCCCGGGACAGTTTTTCTATGGCTACACCTTC.

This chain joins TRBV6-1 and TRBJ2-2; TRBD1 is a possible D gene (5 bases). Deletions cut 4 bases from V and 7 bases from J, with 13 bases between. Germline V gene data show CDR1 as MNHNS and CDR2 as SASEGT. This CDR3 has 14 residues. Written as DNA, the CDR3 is TGTGCCAGCAGTGCTCAGGGTTCCCACGGGGAGCTGTTTTTT. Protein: CASSAQGSHGELFF.

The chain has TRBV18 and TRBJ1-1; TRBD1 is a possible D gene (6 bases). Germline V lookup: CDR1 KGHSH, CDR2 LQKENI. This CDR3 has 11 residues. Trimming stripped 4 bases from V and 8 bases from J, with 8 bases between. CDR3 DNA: TGTGCCAGCTCACTAGACAGGGAAGCTTTCTTT. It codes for CASSLDREAFF.

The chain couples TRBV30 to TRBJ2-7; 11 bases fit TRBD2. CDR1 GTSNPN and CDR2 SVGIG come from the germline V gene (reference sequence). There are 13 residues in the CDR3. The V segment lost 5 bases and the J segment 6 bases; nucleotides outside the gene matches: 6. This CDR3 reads CAWGVAGGSEQYF. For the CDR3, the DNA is TGTGCCTGGGGCGTAGCGGGAGGGTCCGAGCAGTACTTC.

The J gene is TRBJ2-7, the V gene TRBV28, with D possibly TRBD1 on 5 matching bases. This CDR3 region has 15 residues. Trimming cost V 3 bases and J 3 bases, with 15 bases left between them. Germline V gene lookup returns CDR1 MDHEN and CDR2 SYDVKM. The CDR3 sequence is CASSLGQGKLYEQYV. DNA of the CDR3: TGTGCCAGCAGTTTGGGCCAGGGTAAACTCTACGAGCAGTACGTC.